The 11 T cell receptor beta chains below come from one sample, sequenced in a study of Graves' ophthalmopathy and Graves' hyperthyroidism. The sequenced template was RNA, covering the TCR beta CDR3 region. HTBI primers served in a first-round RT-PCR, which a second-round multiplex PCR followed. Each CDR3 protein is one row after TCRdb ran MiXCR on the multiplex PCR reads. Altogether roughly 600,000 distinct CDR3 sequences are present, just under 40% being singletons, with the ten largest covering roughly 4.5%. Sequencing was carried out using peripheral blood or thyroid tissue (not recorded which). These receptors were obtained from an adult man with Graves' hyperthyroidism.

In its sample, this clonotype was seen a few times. The CDR3 region has the DNA TGTGCCAGCTCACCACCTATCAAAGAGACCCAGTACTTC. Protein sequence: CASSPPIKETQYF. The genes are TRBV7-9 and TRBJ2-5, with D hard to call. The CDR3 extends over 13 amino acids. The ends were cut back, 8 bases at V and 3 bases at J, with 13 bases in the middle. Germline-derived CDR1 and CDR2 are SEHNR and FQNEAQ (reference sequence).

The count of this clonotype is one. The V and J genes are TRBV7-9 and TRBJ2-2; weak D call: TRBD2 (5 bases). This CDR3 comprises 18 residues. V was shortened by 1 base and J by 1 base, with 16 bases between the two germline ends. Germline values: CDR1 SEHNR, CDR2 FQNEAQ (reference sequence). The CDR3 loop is CASSLGDLGRRNTGELFF. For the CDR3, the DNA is TGTGCCAGCAGCTTAGGGGATCTAGGGAGAAGGAACACCGGGGAGCTGTTTTTT. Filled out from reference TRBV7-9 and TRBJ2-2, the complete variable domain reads DTGVSQNPRHKITKRGQNVTFRCDPISEHNRLYWYRQTLGQGPEFLTYFQNEAQLEKSRLLSDRFSAERPKGSFSTLEIQRTEQGDSAMYLCASSLGDLGRRNTGELFFGEGSRLTVL.

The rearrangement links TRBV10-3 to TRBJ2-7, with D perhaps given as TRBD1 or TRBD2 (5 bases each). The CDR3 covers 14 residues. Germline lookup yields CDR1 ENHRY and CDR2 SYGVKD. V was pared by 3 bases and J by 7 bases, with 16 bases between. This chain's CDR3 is CAISDMVRGNEQYF. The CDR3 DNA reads TGTGCCATCAGTGATATGGTCCGGGGCAATGAGCAGTACTTC.

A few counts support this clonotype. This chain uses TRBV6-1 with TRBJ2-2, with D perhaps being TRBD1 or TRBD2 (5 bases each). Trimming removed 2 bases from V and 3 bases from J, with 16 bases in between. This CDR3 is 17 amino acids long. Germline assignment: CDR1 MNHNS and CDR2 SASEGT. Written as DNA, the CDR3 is TGTGCCAGCAGTGAACCCCCGGGACGGGCCCACACCGGGGAGCTGTTTTTT. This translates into CASSEPPGRAHTGELFF.

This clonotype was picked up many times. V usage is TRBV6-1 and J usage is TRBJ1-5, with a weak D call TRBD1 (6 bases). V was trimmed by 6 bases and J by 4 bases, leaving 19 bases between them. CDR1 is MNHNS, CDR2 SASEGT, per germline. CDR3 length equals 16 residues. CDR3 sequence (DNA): TGTGCCAGCAGCCCCTCTGTGGGGGGCGCGAATCAGCCCCAGCATTTT. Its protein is CASSPSVGGANQPQHF.

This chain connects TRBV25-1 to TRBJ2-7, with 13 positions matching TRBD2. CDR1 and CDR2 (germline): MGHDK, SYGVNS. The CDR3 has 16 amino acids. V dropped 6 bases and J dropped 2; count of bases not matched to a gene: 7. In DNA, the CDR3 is TGTGCCAGCAGCCCCACTAGCGGGAGGGCCCCCTACGAGCAGTACTTC. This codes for CASSPTSGRAPYEQYF.

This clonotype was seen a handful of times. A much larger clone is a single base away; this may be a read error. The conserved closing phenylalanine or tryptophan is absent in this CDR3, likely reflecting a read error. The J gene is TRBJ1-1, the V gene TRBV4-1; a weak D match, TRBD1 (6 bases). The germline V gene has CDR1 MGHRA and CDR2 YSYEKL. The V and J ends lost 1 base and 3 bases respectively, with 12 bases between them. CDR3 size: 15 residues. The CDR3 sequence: CASSQGVRTDTEAFL. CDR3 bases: TGCGCCAGCAGCCAAGGAGTTAGGACAGACACTGAAGCTTTCCTT.

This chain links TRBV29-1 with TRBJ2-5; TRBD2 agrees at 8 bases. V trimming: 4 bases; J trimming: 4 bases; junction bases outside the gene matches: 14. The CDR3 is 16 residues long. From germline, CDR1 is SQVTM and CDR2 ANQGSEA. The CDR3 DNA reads TGCAGCGTTGGTCGGGGGGGGGGCCGGGGAGGAGAGACCCAGTACTTC. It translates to CSVGRGGGRGGETQYF.

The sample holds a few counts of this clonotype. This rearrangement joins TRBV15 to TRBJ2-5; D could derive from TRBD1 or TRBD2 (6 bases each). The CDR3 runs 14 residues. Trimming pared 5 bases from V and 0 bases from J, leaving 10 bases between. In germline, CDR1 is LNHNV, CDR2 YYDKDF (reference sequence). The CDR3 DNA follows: TGTGCCACCAGCTCCCGGGGGCACCAAGAGACCCAGTACTTC. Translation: CATSSRGHQETQYF.

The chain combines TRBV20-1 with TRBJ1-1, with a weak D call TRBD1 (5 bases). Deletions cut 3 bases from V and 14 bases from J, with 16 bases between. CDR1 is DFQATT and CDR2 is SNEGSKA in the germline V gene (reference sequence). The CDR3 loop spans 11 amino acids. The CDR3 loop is CSARKDNEQFF. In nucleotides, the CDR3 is TGCAGTGCTAGGAAGGACAATGAGCAGTTCTTT.

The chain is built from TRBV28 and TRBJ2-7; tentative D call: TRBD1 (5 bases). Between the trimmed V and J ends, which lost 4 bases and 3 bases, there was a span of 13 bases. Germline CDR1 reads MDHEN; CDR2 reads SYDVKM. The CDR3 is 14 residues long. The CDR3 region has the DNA TGTGCCAGCAGTTCTCTAGACAGCAACTACGAGCAGTACTTC. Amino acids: CASSSLDSNYEQYF.